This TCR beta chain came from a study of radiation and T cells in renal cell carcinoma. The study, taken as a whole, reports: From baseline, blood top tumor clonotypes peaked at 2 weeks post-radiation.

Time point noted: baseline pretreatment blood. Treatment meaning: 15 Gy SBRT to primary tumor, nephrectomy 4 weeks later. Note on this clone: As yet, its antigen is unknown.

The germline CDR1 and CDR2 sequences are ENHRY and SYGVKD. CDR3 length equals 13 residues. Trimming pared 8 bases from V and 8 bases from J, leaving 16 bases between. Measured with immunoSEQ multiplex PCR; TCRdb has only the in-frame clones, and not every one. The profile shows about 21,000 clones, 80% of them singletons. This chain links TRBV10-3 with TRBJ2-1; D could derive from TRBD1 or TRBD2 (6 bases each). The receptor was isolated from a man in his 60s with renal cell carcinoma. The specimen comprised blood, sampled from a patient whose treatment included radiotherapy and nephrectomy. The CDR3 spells CAIGLDRGDEQFF. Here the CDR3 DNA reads TGTGCCATCGGCCTAGATAGGGGGGATGAGCAGTTCTTC.